This note documents a single T cell receptor (beta chain) sequence. The antigen remains undetermined. The CDR3 spans 18 residues. Germline lookup yields CDR1 SGHRS and CDR2 YFSETQ. J lost 7 bases, V lost 4 bases, and 11 bases had no gene match. The sample comes from a study of graft-versus-host responses after intestinal transplantation. Background on the study: Recipients across the board were started on anti-thymocyte globulin induction, then kept on tacrolimus and steroids for around 3 years.

Produced via immunoSEQ multiplex PCR; TCRdb's table is partial and in-frame only. The data show around 110,000 clones, 90% seen once. Regarding the study as a whole: Across patients carrying graft-donor T cell macrochimerism, allografts held high graft-versus-host to host-versus-graft clonal ratios.

The material was unstimulated CD4+ T cells sorted from spleen or lymph node cells, obtained before intestinal transplant. The gene calls are TRBV5-1 and TRBJ2-1; TRBD2 agrees at 16 bases. This receptor was taken from a human donor who received an intestinal transplant. In nucleotides, the CDR3 is TGCGCCAGCAGCCGGGGGACTAGCGGGGGGGCCGTCTATAATGAGCAGTTCTTC. The encoded protein is CASSRGTSGGAVYNEQFF.